This T cell receptor beta chain was recorded in a study of preoperative IRX-2 immunotherapy in early breast cancer (dated by TCRdb to between 2018 and 2021). The label giving this sample's treatment or condition can be read as: preoperative locoregional IRX-2 cytokine immunotherapy. The samples were obtained from a phase Ib study that tested preoperative, locoregional IRX-2 cytokine immunotherapy meant to prime immune responses. Before surgery, IRX-2 was given to the donors, who were patients with early-stage breast cancer. Library creation used the immunoSEQ multiplex PCR assay. This immuneACCESS table, as held by TCRdb, lists in-frame sequences with V and J called but not all clones. Of the missing ones, under half trace to an unresolved V gene in checked studies; the others have no known cause. Present in this sample are more than 35,000 clones, around three quarters of which were seen just once. The top ten clonotypes cover more than 0.9% of the sample.

CDR1 and CDR2 are drawn from the germline V gene (reference sequence): LNHDA, SQIVND. Inclusive of the bounding cysteine and phenylalanine, the CDR3 is 16 residues long. Just CDR3 DNA is preserved here, 48 bases in frame from base 1. Trimming removed 1 base from V and 4 bases from J, leaving 14 bases between the germline ends. Details on this clone: Which antigen it targets is not known. No much larger clone exists at a distance of one base, and base qualities are not known.

Material: tumor tissue, obtained after IRX-2 immunotherapy. This TCR was recovered from a human donor with breast cancer. The chain links TRBV19 with TRBJ2-1, with a tentative D gene TRBD2 over 7 matching bases. CDR3 loop: CASSIGGRGIYNEQFF. The nucleotide sequence reads as follows: TGTGCCAGTAGTATAGGTGGGAGGGGGATTTACAATGAGCAGTTCTTC.